Below, one TCR beta chain is given with its context. This sample was included in a study of response to subunit inactivated influenza vaccine. Each CDR3 protein gets one entry after TCRdb re-called the RT-PCR reads with MiXCR. Of a few hundred thousand distinct CDR3 sequences in the sample, 9.5% to 12% were seen once. The sequences come from PBMCs from blood, collected more than 35 days after vaccination. The TCR sequence derives from a man between 50 and 59 years old who received an inactivated influenza vaccine.

The CDR3 DNA follows: TGTGCCAGCAGCGTAGTGTCTTCAGATACGCAGTATTTT. Translating it yields CASSVVSSDTQYF. The rearrangement uses TRBV9 and TRBJ2-3; unclear D gene. Trimming removed 0 bases from V and 4 bases from J, with 6 bases in between. CDR1 is SGDLS and CDR2 is YYNGEE in the germline V gene. This CDR3 has 13 residues.